The 5 T cell receptor beta chains presented below share a single source sample, sequenced in a study of OX40 agonist ivuxolimab in advanced cancers. Sequencing was performed with immunoSEQ multiplex PCR; in TCRdb, only in-frame clones are kept and a portion is missing. The sample has about 81,000 clones, roughly four fifths seen once. The sample was CD4+ or CD8+ T cells sorted from blood, taken in a trial of the OX40 agonist ivuxolimab. These TCRs come from an adult with an advanced solid tumor such as melanoma, head and neck, liver or kidney cancer.

The chain employs TRBV5-1 and TRBJ2-5, with 9 bases aligning to TRBD1. Germline lookup yields CDR1 SGHRS and CDR2 YFSETQ. CDR3 length equals 16 residues. The ends lost 3 bases at V and 2 bases at J; junction bases unmatched: 8. The CDR3 DNA sequence: TGCGCCAGCAGCTCCAGGACAGGGGCCGGACAAGAGACCCAGTACTTC. As protein: CASSSRTGAGQETQYF.

V and J are TRBV28 and TRBJ1-1, with D possibly matching TRBD1 (5 bases). Trimming removed 2 bases at V and 2 bases at J, with 15 bases between. CDR1 and CDR2 (germline): MDHEN, SYDVKM. This CDR3 has 16 residues. The CDR3: CASSLMLGGRNTEAFF. CDR3 DNA: TGTGCCAGCAGTTTAATGTTGGGGGGGAGAAACACTGAAGCTTTCTTT.

This clone was seen at least ten times. The genes are TRBV19 and TRBJ1-1, with D perhaps TRBD1 (5 bases). Germline CDR1 LNHDA, CDR2 SQIVND (reference sequence). The CDR3 loop spans 15 amino acids. The V and J ends lost 4 bases and 3 bases respectively, with 15 bases between them. DNA for the CDR3: TGTGCCAGTAGTACCACGGTAGGGGAGGACACTGAAGCTTTCTTT. This codes for CASSTTVGEDTEAFF.

V usage is TRBV4-3 and J usage is TRBJ1-3, with D possibly being TRBD1 (6 bases). Germline V CDR1 and CDR2: LGHNA, YSLEER. Trimming shortened V by 0 bases and J by 0 bases, and 12 bases separated the two germline ends. The CDR3 length is 17 residues. The CDR3 DNA reads TGCGCCAGCAGCCAAGATGCGGGGGGCCCCTCTGGAAACACCATATATTTT. This codes for CASSQDAGGPSGNTIYF.

The chain uses TRBV14 and TRBJ1-4, with D tentatively TRBD1 (5 bases). The CDR3 is 15 residues long. In germline, CDR1 is SGHDN, CDR2 FVKESK. V was trimmed by 8 bases and J by 3 bases, leaving 16 bases between them. This chain's CDR3 is CASRPQGLPNEKLFF. The CDR3 bases are TGTGCCAGCCGACCCCAGGGTTTACCTAATGAAAAACTGTTTTTT.